This T cell receptor (beta chain) was recovered during a study of identical twins. Trimming took 5 bases from V and 8 from J, leaving 19 bases between them. In germline, CDR1 is MNHEY, CDR2 SVGAGI. This CDR3 is 15 amino acids long. MiXCR, run by TCRdb on the 5' RACE reads, gives a single entry per CDR3 protein. Of hundreds of thousands of distinct CDR3 sequences listed, roughly 9.4% are singletons. The rearrangement links TRBV6-5 to TRBJ2-1; maybe TRBD1 (6 bases). This clonotype originated in a woman aged 18-30 years in good health. Sequences were obtained from memory (CD45RO+) T cells sorted from blood. CDR3 loop: CASSNRVGGGYEQFF. The CDR3, as DNA: TGTGCCAGCAGTAACAGGGTCGGTGGTGGCTATGAGCAGTTCTTC.